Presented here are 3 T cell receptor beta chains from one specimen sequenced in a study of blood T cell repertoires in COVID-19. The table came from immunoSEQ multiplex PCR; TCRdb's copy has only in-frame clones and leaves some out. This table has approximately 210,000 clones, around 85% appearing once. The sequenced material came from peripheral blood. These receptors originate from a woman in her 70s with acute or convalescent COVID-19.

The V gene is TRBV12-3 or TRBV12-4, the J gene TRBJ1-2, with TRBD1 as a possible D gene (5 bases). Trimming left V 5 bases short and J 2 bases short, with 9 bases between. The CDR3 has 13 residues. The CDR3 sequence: CASSPQANYGYTF. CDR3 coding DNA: TGTGCCAGCAGTCCACAGGCGAACTATGGCTACACCTTC.

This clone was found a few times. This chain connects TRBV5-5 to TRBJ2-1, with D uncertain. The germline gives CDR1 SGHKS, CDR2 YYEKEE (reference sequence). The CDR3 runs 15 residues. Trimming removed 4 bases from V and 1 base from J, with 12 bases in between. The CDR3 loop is CASSTLGVSYNEQFF. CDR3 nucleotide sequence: TGTGCCAGCAGCACCCTAGGTGTTTCCTACAATGAGCAGTTCTTC.

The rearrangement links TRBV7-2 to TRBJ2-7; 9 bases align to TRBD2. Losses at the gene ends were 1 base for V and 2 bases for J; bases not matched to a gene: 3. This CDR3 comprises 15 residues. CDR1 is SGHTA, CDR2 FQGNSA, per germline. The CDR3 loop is CASSLGAGGPYEQYF. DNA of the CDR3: TGTGCCAGCAGCTTAGGGGCGGGGGGGCCCTACGAGCAGTACTTC.